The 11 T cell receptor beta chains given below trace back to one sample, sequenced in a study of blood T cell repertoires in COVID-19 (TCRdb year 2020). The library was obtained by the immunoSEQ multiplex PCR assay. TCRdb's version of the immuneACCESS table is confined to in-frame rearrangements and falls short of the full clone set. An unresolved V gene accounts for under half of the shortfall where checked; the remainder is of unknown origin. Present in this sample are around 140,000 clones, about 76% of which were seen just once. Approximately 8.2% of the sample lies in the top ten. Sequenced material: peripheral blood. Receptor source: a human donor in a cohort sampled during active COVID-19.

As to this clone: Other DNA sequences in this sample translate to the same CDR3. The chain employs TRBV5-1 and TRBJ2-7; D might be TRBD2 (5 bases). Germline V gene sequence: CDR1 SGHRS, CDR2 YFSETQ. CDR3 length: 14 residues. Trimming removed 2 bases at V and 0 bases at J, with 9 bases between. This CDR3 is CASSLGGLSYEQYF. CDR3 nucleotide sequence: TGCGCCAGCAGCTTAGGAGGCCTCTCCTACGAGCAGTACTTC.

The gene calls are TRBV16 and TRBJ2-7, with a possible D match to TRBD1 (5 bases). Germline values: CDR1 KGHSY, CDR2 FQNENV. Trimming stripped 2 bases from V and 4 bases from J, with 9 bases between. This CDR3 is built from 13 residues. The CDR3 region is CASSQGSGYEQYF. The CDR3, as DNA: TGTGCCAGCAGCCAAGGTTCAGGGTACGAGCAGTACTTC.

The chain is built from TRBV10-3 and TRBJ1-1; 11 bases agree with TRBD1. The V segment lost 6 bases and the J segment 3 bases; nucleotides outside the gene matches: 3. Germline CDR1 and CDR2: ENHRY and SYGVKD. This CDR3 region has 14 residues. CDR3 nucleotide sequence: TGTGCCATCAGACCGGGACAGGGGGACACTGAAGCTTTCTTT. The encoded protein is CAIRPGQGDTEAFF.

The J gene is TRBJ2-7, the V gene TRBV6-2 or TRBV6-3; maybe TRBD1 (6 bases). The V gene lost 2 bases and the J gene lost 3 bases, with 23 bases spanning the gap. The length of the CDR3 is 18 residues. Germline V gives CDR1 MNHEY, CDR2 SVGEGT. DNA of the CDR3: TGTGCCAGCAGTTACCCCAACCCCTACAGGGTTGGAGGCTACGAGCAGTACTTC. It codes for CASSYPNPYRVGGYEQYF.

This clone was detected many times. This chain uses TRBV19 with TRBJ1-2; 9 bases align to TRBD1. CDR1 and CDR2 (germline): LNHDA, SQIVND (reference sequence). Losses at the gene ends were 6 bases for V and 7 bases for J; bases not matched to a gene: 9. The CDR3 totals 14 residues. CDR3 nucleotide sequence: TGTGCCAGTAGCTATAGGGGACAGGGTGGTGGCTACACCTTC. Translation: CASSYRGQGGGYTF. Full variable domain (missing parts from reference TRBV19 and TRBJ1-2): DGGITQSPKYLFRKEGQNVTLSCEQNLNHDAMYWYRQDPGQGLRLIYYSQIVNDFQKGDIAEGYSVSREKKESFPLTVTSAQKNPTAFYLCASSYRGQGGGYTFGSGTRLTVV.

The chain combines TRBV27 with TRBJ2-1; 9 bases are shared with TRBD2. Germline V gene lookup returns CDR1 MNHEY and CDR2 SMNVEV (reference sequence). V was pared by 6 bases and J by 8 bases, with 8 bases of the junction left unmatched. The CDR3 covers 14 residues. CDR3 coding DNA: TGTGCCAGCAGGAGAGCGGGAGGTAGGGATGAGCAGTTCTTC. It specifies CASRRAGGRDEQFF.

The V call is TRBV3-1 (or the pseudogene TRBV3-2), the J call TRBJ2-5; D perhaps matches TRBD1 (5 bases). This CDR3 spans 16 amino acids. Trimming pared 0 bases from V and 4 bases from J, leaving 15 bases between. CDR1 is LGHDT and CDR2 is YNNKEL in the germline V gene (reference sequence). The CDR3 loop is CASSQEPGLTAETQYF. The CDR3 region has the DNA TGTGCCAGCAGCCAAGAACCAGGGCTCACGGCAGAGACCCAGTACTTC.

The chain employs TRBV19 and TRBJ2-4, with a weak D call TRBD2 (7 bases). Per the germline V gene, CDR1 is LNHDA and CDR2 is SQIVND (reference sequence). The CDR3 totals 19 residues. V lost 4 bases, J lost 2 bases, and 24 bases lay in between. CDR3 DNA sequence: TGTGCCAGTAGTAAGGAGGGGGGGGAGACTAGCTTTTCCAAAAACATTCAGTACTTC. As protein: CASSKEGGETSFSKNIQYF.

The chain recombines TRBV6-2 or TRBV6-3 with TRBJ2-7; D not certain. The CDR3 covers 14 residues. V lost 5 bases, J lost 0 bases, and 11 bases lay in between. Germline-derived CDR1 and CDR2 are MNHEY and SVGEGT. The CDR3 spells CASSPTTRSYEQYF. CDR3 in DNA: TGTGCCAGCAGTCCCACGACACGCTCCTACGAGCAGTACTTC.

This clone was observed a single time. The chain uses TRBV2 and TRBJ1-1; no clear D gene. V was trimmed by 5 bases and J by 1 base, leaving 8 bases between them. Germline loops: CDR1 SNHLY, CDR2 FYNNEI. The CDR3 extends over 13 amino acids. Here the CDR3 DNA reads TGTGCCAGCAGTCTAGGGAGGAACACTGAAGCTTTCTTT. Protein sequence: CASSLGRNTEAFF.

Written as DNA, the CDR3 is TGTGCCAGCAGTTACTTCCCCCTGGCGGGGAACACTGAAGCTTTCTTT. Its translation: CASSYFPLAGNTEAFF. V gene TRBV6-5 combines with J gene TRBJ1-1; no clear D. V was shortened by 1 base and J by 1 base, with 13 bases between the two germline ends. The CDR3 runs to 16 residues. CDR1 is MNHEY and CDR2 is SVGAGI in the germline V gene.